The sample holds a few counts of the clone carrying this T cell receptor beta chain. The antigen remains unidentified. The germline V and J ends were trimmed by 7 bases and 4 bases, with 13 bases remaining between them. The length of the CDR3 is 13 residues. TCRdb re-called the RT-PCR reads through MiXCR, storing one row per CDR3 protein. The sample carries 530,000 or so distinct CDR3 sequences, 12% recorded once. The data were obtained in a study of response to subunit inactivated influenza vaccine. Study-wide points: Each seasonal influenza vaccination, the authors suggested, recruits few new T cells.

The chain employs TRBV12-3 or TRBV12-4 and TRBJ1-2; D is unresolved. The clonotype was recovered from a man aged 50-60 years who received an inactivated influenza vaccine. The sequences come from PBMCs from blood, collected on the day of vaccination. The CDR3 DNA follows: TGTGCCAGCAACGCGGGTCTGGCCTATGGCTACACCTTC. Amino acid sequence: CASNAGLAYGYTF.